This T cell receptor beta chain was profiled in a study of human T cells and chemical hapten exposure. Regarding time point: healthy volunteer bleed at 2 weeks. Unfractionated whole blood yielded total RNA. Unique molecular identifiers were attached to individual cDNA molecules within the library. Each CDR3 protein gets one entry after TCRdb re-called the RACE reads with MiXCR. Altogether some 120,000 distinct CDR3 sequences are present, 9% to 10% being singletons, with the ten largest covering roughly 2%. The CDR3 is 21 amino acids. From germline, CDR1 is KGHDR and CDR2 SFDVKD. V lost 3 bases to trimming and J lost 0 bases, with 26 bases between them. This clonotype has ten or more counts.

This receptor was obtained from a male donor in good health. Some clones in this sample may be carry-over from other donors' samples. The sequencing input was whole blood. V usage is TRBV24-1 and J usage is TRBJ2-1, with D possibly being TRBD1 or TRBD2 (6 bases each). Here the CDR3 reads CATSDPNPGAGATGSYNEQFF. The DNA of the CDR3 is TGTGCCACCAGTGATCCCAACCCGGGGGCAGGGGCCACTGGCTCCTACAATGAGCAGTTCTTC.